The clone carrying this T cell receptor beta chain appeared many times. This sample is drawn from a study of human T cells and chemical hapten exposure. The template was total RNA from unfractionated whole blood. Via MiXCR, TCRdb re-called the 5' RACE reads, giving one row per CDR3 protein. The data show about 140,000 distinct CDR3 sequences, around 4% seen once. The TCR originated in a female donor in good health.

CDR3 sequence reads: CASSFASYNEQFF. As DNA, the CDR3 is TGTGCCAGCAGCTTTGCTAGCTACAATGAGCAGTTCTTC. The chain combines TRBV7-3 with TRBJ2-1; D not certain. Germline CDR1 reads SGHTA; CDR2 reads FQGTGA. There are 13 residues in the CDR3. V lost 3 bases and J 3 bases, leaving 6 bases between the germline ends.